The 21 T cell receptor beta chains below all came from one sample that was sequenced in a study of memory CD4+ T cells and cytomegalovirus serostatus. Single viable CD3+CD4+CD8-CD45RO+ cells were sorted as the memory CD4+ T cells. The assay was immunoSEQ multiplex PCR, and TCRdb's table has in-frame clones only and misses some. The profile covers about 38,000 clones, with around 79% appearing a single time and 5.3% taken by the ten largest. The material sequenced was memory CD4+ T cells from blood. The source is an adult in good health and CMV-seropositive.

This rearrangement joins TRBV6-6 to TRBJ2-3, with 7 positions matching TRBD2. Per the germline V gene, CDR1 is MNHNY and CDR2 is SVGAGI (reference sequence). This CDR3 region has 13 residues. The ends lost 7 bases at V and 3 bases at J; junction bases unmatched: 4. CDR3 sequence reads: CASTPSGTDTQYF. In DNA, the CDR3 is TGTGCCAGCACACCTAGCGGAACAGATACGCAGTATTTT.

The gene calls are TRBV2 and TRBJ2-2, with 9 bases that match TRBD1. V was clipped by 5 bases and J by 4 bases; unmatched bases: 2. CDR1 is SNHLY and CDR2 is FYNNEI in the germline V gene. The CDR3 length is 14 residues. CDR3 region: CASSRDRATGELFF. The CDR3 coding sequence is TGTGCCAGCAGTAGGGACAGGGCCACCGGGGAGCTGTTTTTT.

The V gene is TRBV6-6, the J gene TRBJ1-1, with 11 bases lining up with TRBD1. With 6 bases clipped from V and 3 bases from J, the junction kept 6 bases outside the gene matches. The germline V gene has CDR1 MNHNY and CDR2 SVGAGI (reference sequence). The CDR3 is 15 residues long. The CDR3 region has the DNA TGTGCCAGCAGCGTATCGGGACAGGGGGACACTGAAGCTTTCTTT. Protein sequence: CASSVSGQGDTEAFF.

The chain is built from TRBV5-4 and TRBJ2-7, with 7 bases aligning to TRBD2. Germline CDR1 and CDR2: SGHNT and YYREEE (reference sequence). Unmatched junction bases numbered 9, after V lost 5 bases and J lost 1 base. The CDR3 is made up of 15 amino acids. CDR3 amino acids: CASSPPASGSYEQYF. The DNA of the CDR3 is TGTGCCAGCAGTCCACCGGCTAGCGGATCCTACGAGCAGTACTTC. The variable domain in full, completed from reference TRBV5-4 and TRBJ2-7, reads ETGVTQSPTHLIKTRGQQVTLRCSSQSGHNTVSWYQQALGQGPQFIFQYYREEENGRGNFPPRFSGLQFPNYSSELNVNALELDDSALYLCASSPPASGSYEQYFGPGTRLTVT.

J is TRBJ1-2 and V is TRBV29-1; D remains unclear. Germline values: CDR1 SQVTM, CDR2 ANQGSEA. This CDR3 is 11 amino acids long. V shed 5 bases and J shed 6 bases, with 10 bases lying between them. The CDR3 loop is CSVLRVDGYTF. CDR3 DNA: TGCAGCGTTTTGAGGGTGGATGGCTACACCTTC.

The chain employs TRBV5-6 and TRBJ1-2; no reliable D call. Germline lookup yields CDR1 SGHDT and CDR2 YYEEEE. The V and J ends lost 1 base and 4 bases respectively, with 5 bases between them. The CDR3 spans 12 residues. CDR3 amino acids: CASSLFTYGYTF. CDR3 in DNA: TGTGCCAGCAGCTTGTTTACCTATGGCTACACCTTC. The complete variable domain, with remaining parts taken from reference TRBV5-6 and TRBJ1-2, reads DAGVTQSPTHLIKTRGQQVTLRCSPKSGHDTVSWYQQALGQGPQFIFQYYEEEERQRGNFPDRFSGHQFPNYSSELNVNALLLGDSALYLCASSLFTYGYTFGSGTRLTVV.

This chain links TRBV7-8 with TRBJ1-5, with D possibly being TRBD1 (5 bases). V was pared by 3 bases and J by 5 bases, with 17 bases between. The length of the CDR3 is 16 residues. From germline, CDR1 is SGHVS and CDR2 FQNEAQ. CDR3 DNA sequence: TGTGCCAGCAGCTTTGGGACGGCCTTCAGCGATCAGCCCCAGCATTTT. This translates into CASSFGTAFSDQPQHF.

V and J are TRBV7-2 and TRBJ2-7; D is perhaps TRBD2 (7 bases). V was cut by 1 base and J by 6 bases, with 13 bases left in between. Germline V lookup: CDR1 SGHTA, CDR2 FQGNSA. The CDR3 totals 14 residues. This CDR3 is CASSLGGGLIEQYF. In nucleotides, the CDR3 is TGTGCCAGCAGCTTAGGGGGGGGCCTAATCGAGCAGTACTTC.

The rearrangement uses TRBV4-2 and TRBJ2-2; 12 bases map to TRBD2. After removal of 2 bases from V and 3 bases from J, the junction contained 7 bases not matched to a gene. CDR1 and CDR2 (germline): LGHNA, YNFKEQ. This CDR3 region has 18 residues. The CDR3 loop is CASSQLAGGPGDTGELFF. In DNA form, the CDR3 reads TGTGCCAGCAGCCAACTAGCGGGGGGGCCAGGTGACACCGGGGAGCTGTTTTTT.

The table lists this clone with a few counts. The genes are TRBV5-1 and TRBJ2-1; weak D call: TRBD1 (5 bases). Trimming stripped 1 base from V and 4 bases from J, with 15 bases between. Germline CDR1 SGHRS, CDR2 YFSETQ. This CDR3 contains 16 residues. This CDR3 reads CASSLRGSGPYNEQFF. The CDR3 DNA reads as TGCGCCAGCAGCTTGAGGGGATCCGGGCCTTACAATGAGCAGTTCTTC.

V gene TRBV19 combines with J gene TRBJ1-5; 9 nucleotides align to TRBD1. The ends lost 7 bases at V and 6 bases at J; junction bases unmatched: 10. CDR3 length equals 15 residues. Germline CDR1 is LNHDA and CDR2 is SQIVND (reference sequence). DNA of the CDR3: TGTGCCAGTAAGGAGGGACAGGGTCATTTTCAGCCCCAGCATTTT. This gives the protein CASKEGQGHFQPQHF.

V is TRBV28 and J is TRBJ1-1, with D unclear. CDR3 size: 16 residues. V was pared by 4 bases and J by 0 bases, with 15 bases between. Germline-derived CDR1 and CDR2 are MDHEN and SYDVKM. In nucleotides, the CDR3 is TGTGCCAGCAGTTGGGCCTTCTCCCAGCTGAACACTGAAGCTTTCTTT. It encodes CASSWAFSQLNTEAFF.

This clone was seen more than once but under ten times. V and J are TRBV9 and TRBJ2-5; a possible D gene is TRBD1 (6 bases). The CDR3 is 16 amino acids. Per the germline V gene, CDR1 is SGDLS and CDR2 is YYNGEE. Trimming left V 4 bases short and J 5 bases short, with 21 bases between. The CDR3 here is CASSQSPSGEMETQYF. The DNA of the CDR3 is TGTGCCAGCAGCCAATCTCCTTCAGGGGAAATGGAGACCCAGTACTTC.

CDR3 in DNA: TGTGCCAGCAGTGAAACGGTCCCCACCCGGGACAGGGGTCGTGAGCAGTTCTTC. Protein sequence: CASSETVPTRDRGREQFF. The V and J genes are TRBV6-1 and TRBJ2-1, with 10 nucleotides matching TRBD1. CDR1 MNHNS and CDR2 SASEGT come from the germline V gene. The length of the CDR3 is 18 residues. The V gene end was trimmed by 2 bases and the J gene end by 9 bases; junction bases not matched to a gene: 16.

V usage is TRBV18 and J usage is TRBJ1-4, with 9 bases fitting TRBD1. The CDR3 is 16 amino acids. V lost 3 bases to trimming and J lost 14 bases; unmatched junction nucleotides: 16. Germline CDR1 KGHSH, CDR2 LQKENI. Written as DNA, the CDR3 is TGTGCCAGCTCACCGATGTCTGGGACAGGGAGTGAACGGCTGTTTTTT. It is translated as CASSPMSGTGSERLFF.

The table lists this clone with a count of one. The chain recombines TRBV6-5 with TRBJ1-4; TRBD1 aligns across 8 bases. There are 14 residues in the CDR3. Germline assignment: CDR1 MNHEY and CDR2 SVGAGI. Losses at the gene ends were 5 bases for V and 8 bases for J; bases not matched to a gene: 7. As DNA, the CDR3 is TGTGCCAGCAGTCGGACAGGGCCGTACGAAAAACTGTTTTTT. It codes for CASSRTGPYEKLFF.

V and J are TRBV7-2 and TRBJ2-1; 7 bases agree with TRBD1. The CDR3 extends over 13 amino acids. The V and J ends lost 5 bases and 7 bases, in that order; junction bases with no gene match: 5. From germline, CDR1 is SGHTA and CDR2 FQGNSA. CDR3 sequence reads: CASSPYRGNEQFF. The CDR3 DNA reads as TGTGCCAGCAGCCCTTACAGGGGAAATGAGCAGTTCTTC.

The genes are TRBV10-3 and TRBJ1-1, with 9 bases matching TRBD1. The CDR3 runs 12 residues. CDR1 and CDR2 from the germline V gene are ENHRY and SYGVKD. The ends lost 10 bases at V and 1 base at J; junction bases unmatched: 1. The CDR3 reads CATGQGNTEAFF. CDR3 DNA sequence: TGTGCCACGGGACAGGGGAACACTGAAGCTTTCTTT.

This chain joins TRBV13 and TRBJ1-3, with D perhaps TRBD1 (6 bases). Germline V gene data show CDR1 as PRHDT and CDR2 as FYEKMQ (reference sequence). CDR3 length: 19 amino acids. Trimming removed 5 bases from V and 1 base from J, with 24 bases in between. The CDR3 sequence: CASSPSQGSAGRSGNTIYF. CDR3 nucleotides: TGTGCCAGCAGCCCCTCCCAGGGGTCCGCTGGGAGGTCTGGAAACACCATATATTTT.

Of note for this clone: Other DNA sequences of this sample code for an identical CDR3. The chain is built from TRBV29-1 and TRBJ1-2; a possible D gene is TRBD1 (5 bases). This CDR3 has 11 residues. V dropped 7 bases and J dropped 4 bases, with 10 bases sitting between them. Germline V CDR1 and CDR2: SQVTM, ANQGSEA. In nucleotides, the CDR3 is TGCAGCGCAGACAGTGCCTATGGCTACACCTTC. This codes for CSADSAYGYTF.

This chain connects TRBV5-1 to TRBJ2-1; 7 positions match TRBD1. Losses at the gene ends were 1 base for V and 6 bases for J; bases not matched to a gene: 10. Germline V gene data show CDR1 as SGHRS and CDR2 as YFSETQ. The CDR3 has 16 amino acids. The DNA of the CDR3 is TGCGCCAGCAGCTTGAGGGTAGGGGGCGTTGGCAATGAGCAGTTCTTC. Translated: CASSLRVGGVGNEQFF.